These T cell receptor beta chains were read from a single sample in a study of shared clonotypes between healthy human individuals. Produced via immunoSEQ multiplex PCR; TCRdb's table is partial and in-frame only. Of more than 2,000,000 clones in the sample, approximately 93% were seen once. Sample: naive CD4+ T cells from PBMCs. Receptors were obtained from a man aged 18 to 30 in good health. Some clones in this sample may be carry-over from other donors' samples. Both conserved end residues are part of each CDR3.

j_gene | v_gene | CDR3aa
TRBJ2-1 | TRBV5-4 | CASSDYSGRAYNEQFF
TRBJ2-3 | TRBV7-4 | CASLLAGDCSDTQYF
TRBJ1-1 | TRBV5-4 | CATSQGASVLTEAFF
TRBJ2-7 | TRBV6-5 | CASSSGLADRSYEQYF
TRBJ2-7 | TRBV7-9 | CASSSSSGRQYF
TRBJ1-1 | TRBV7-9 | CANGQVNTEAFF
TRBJ2-3 | TRBV5-6 | CASSTEQGVPTDTQYF
TRBJ2-7 | TRBV28 | CASSLGVSLSYEQYF
TRBJ1-4 | TRBV2 | CASSGTAVGKLFF
TRBJ1-3 | TRBV5-1 | CASSNTPGGSSGNTIYF
TRBJ2-7 | TRBV4-1 | CASSQVPGSSYEQYF
TRBJ1-1 | TRBV30 | CAWSVQDNTEAFF
TRBJ2-5 | TRBV29-1 | CSVTGSVGETQYF
TRBJ2-7 | TRBV2 | CASSEATTSFGYEQYF
TRBJ2-7 | TRBV29-1 | CSGGGGAGEQYF
TRBJ1-4 | TRBV5-1 | CASSLPGSDEKLFF